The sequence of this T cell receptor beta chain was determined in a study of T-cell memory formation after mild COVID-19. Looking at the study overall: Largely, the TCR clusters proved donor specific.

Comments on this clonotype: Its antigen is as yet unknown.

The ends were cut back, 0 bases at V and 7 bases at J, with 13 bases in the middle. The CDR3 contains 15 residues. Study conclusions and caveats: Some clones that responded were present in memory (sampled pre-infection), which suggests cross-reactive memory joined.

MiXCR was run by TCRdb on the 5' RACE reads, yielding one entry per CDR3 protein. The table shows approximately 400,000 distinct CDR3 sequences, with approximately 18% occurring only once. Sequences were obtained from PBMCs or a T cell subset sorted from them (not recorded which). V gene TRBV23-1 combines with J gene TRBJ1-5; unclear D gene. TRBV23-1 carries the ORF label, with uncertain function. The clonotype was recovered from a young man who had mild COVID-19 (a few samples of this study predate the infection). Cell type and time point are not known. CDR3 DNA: TGCGCCAGCAGTCAATCGAGGACTCAGGAACAGCCCCAGCATTTT. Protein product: CASSQSRTQEQPQHF.